This T cell receptor beta chain was documented in a study of CD8+ T cells in alopecia areata. Reverse transcribed after extraction, RNA yielded cDNA as the sequencing template. Sequenced by immunoSEQ multiplex PCR; TCRdb stores in-frame clones only, minus some. The sample comprises some 180,000 clones, about 53% of which are singletons, and 10% to 13% rests with the top ten. The CDR3 extends over 14 amino acids. Germline CDR1 MNHEY, CDR2 SVGAGI. Between the trimmed V and J ends, which lost 1 base and 8 bases, there was a span of 12 bases. Treatment meaning: oral pan-JAK inhibitor, 5-10 mg twice daily.

The sample consisted of CD8+ T cells sorted from blood, taken at week 24, from a patient treated with tofacitinib. This chain uses TRBV6-5 with TRBJ1-5; no firm D call. The origin of this receptor is a human donor with alopecia areata. The CDR3: CASSYFEGQEPQHF. The DNA of the CDR3 is TGTGCCAGCAGTTACTTTGAGGGCCAGGAGCCCCAGCATTTT.